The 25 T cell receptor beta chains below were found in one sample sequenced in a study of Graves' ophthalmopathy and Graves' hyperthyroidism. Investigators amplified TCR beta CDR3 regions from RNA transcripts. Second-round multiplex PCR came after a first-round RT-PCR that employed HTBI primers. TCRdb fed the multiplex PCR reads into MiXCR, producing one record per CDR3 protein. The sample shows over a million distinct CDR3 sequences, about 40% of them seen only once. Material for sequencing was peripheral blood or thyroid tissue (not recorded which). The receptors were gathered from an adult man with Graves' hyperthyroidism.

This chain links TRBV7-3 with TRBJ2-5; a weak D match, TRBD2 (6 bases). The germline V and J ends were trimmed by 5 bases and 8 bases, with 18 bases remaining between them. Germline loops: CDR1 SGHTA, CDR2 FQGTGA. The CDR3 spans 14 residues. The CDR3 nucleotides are TGTGCCAGCAGCCCCTGGGTCCCCGGGGGAACCCAGTACTTC. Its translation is CASSPWVPGGTQYF. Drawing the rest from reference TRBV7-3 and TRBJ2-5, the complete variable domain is GAGVSQTPSNKVTEKGKYVELRCDPISGHTALYWYRQSLGQGPEFLIYFQGTGAADDSGLPNDRFFAVRPEGSVSTLKIQRTERGDSAVYLCASSPWVPGGTQYFGPGTRLLVL.

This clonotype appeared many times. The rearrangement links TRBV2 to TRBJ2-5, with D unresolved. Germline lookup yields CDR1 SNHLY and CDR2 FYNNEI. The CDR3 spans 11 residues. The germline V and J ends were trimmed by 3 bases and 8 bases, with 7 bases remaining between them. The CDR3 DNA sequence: TGTGCCAGCAGTGAGGGATCTACCCAGTACTTC. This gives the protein CASSEGSTQYF. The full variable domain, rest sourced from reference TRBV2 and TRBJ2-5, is EPEVTQTPSHQVTQMGQEVILRCVPISNHLYFYWYRQILGQKVEFLVSFYNNEISEKSEIFDDQFSVERPDGSNFTLKIRSTKLEDSAMYFCASSEGSTQYFGPGTRLLVL.

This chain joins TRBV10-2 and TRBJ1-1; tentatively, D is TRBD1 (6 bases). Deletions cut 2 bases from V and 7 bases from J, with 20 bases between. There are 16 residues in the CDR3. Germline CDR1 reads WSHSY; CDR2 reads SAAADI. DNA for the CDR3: TGCGCCAGCAGTGAGGGGGTGTCACAGGGCGGTAGTGAAGCTTTCTTT. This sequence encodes CASSEGVSQGGSEAFF.

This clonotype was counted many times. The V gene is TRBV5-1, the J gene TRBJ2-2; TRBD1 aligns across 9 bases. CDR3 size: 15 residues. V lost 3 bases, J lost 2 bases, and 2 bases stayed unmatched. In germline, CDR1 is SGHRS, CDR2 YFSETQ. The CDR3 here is CASSWDRANTGELFF. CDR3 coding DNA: TGCGCCAGCAGCTGGGACAGGGCTAACACCGGGGAGCTGTTTTTT.

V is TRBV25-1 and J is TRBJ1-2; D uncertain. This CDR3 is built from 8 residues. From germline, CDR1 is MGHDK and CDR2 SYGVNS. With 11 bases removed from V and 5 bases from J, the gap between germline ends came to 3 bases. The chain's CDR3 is CAPYGYTF. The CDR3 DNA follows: TGTGCCCCATATGGCTACACCTTC.

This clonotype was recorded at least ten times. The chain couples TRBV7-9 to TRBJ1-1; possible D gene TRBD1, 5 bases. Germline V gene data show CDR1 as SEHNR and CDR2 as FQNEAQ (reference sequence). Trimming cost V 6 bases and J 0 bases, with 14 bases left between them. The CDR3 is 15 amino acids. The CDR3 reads CASSPTTVMNTEAFF. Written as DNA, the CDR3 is TGTGCCAGCAGTCCAACGACAGTTATGAACACTGAAGCTTTCTTT.

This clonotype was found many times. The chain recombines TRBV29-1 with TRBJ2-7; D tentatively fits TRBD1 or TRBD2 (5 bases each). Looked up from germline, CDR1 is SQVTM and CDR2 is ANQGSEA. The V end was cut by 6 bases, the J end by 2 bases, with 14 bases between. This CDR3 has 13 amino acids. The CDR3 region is CSVGGRTTYEQYF. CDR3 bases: TGCAGCGTCGGAGGACGGACAACCTACGAGCAGTACTTC.

DNA for the CDR3: TGTGCCAGCAGCACTAATCGGGTCATGAACACTGAAGCTTTCTTT. Translation gives CASSTNRVMNTEAFF. J is TRBJ1-1 and V is TRBV5-8, with D unresolved. The CDR3 sequence is 15 residues long. The V gene lost 4 bases and the J gene lost 0 bases, with 13 bases spanning the gap. The germline V gene has CDR1 SGHTS and CDR2 YDEGEE.

In DNA form, the CDR3 reads TGTGCCAGCAGCTTGGGGCCACCCCAAGAGACCCAGTACTTC. Protein sequence: CASSLGPPQETQYF. The chain employs TRBV11-2 and TRBJ2-5, with a weak D call TRBD1 (5 bases). Per the germline V gene, CDR1 is SGHAT and CDR2 is FQNNGV. With 3 bases removed from V and 1 base from J, the gap between germline ends came to 9 bases. The CDR3 runs 14 residues.

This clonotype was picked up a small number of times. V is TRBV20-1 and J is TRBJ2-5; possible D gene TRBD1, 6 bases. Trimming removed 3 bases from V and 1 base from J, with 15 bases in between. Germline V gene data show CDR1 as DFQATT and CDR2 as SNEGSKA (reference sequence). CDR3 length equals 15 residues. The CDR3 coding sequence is TGCAGTGCTAGTTCCCCGGACAGCCGCCAAGAGACCCAGTACTTC. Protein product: CSASSPDSRQETQYF.

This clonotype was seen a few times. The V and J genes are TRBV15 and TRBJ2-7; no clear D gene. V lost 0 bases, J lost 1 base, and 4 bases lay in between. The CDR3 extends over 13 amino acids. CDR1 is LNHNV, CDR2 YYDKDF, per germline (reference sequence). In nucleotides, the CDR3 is TGTGCCACCAGCAGAGACGGGTCCTACGAGCAGTACTTC. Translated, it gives CATSRDGSYEQYF.

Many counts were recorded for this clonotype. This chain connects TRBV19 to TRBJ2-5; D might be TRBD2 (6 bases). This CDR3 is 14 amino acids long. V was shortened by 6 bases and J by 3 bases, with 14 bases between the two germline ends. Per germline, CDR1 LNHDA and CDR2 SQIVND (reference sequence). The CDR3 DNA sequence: TGTGCCAGTAGCCTATACGGGGGAGAAGAGACCCAGTACTTC. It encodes CASSLYGGEETQYF.

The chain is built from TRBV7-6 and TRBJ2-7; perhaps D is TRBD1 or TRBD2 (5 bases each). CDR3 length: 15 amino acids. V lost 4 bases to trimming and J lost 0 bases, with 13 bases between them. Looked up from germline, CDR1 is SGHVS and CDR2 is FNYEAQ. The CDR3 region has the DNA TGTGCCAGCAGCTCTTCCGGGGACCTCTCCTACGAGCAGTACTTC. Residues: CASSSSGDLSYEQYF.

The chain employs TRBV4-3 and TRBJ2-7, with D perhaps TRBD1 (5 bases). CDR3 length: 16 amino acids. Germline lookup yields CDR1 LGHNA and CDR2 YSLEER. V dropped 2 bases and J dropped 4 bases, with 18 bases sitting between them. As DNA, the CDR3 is TGCGCCAGCAGCCAAAGCCTCAGGGAAATTATATACGAGCAGTACTTC. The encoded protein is CASSQSLREIIYEQYF.

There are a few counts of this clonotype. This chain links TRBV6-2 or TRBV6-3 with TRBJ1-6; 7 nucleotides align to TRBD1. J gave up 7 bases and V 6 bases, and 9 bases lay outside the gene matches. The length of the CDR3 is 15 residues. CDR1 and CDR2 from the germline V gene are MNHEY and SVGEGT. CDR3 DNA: TGTGCCAGCAGCCTCGGACAGGCCCTGAATTCACCCCTCCACTTT. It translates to CASSLGQALNSPLHF.

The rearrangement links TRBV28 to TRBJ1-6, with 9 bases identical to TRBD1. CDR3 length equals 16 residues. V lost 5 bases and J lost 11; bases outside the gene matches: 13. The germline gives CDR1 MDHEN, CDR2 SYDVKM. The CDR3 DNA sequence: TGTGCCAGCAGTAAACCCGGGACAGGGAAACAGGCACCCCTCCACTTT. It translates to CASSKPGTGKQAPLHF. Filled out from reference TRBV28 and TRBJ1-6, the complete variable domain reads DVKVTQSSRYLVKRTGEKVFLECVQDMDHENMFWYRQDPGLGLRLIYFSYDVKMKEKGDIPEGYSVSREKKERFSLILESASTNQTSMYLCASSKPGTGKQAPLHFGNGTRLTVT.

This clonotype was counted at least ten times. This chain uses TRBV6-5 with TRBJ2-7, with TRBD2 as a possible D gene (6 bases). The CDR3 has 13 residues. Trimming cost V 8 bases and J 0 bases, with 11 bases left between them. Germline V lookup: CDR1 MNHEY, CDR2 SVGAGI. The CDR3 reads CASSAGSSYEQYF. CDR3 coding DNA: TGTGCCAGCTCGGCGGGGAGCTCCTACGAGCAGTACTTC.

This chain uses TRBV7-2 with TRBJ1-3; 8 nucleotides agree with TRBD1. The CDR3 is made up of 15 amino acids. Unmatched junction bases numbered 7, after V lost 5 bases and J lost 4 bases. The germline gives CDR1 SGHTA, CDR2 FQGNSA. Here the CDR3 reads CASSTTTGAGNTIYF. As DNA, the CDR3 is TGTGCCAGCAGCACTACGACAGGGGCCGGAAACACCATATATTTT.

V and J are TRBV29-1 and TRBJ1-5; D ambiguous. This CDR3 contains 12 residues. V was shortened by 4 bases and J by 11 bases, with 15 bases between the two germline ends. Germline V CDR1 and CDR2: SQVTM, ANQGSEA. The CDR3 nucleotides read TGCAGCGTTGTGGGGTACCAAGAGACCCAGCATTTT. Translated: CSVVGYQETQHF. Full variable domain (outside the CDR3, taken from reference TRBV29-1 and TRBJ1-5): SAVISQKPSRDICQRGTSLTIQCQVDSQVTMMFWYRQQPGQSLTLIATANQGSEATYESGFVIDKFPISRPNLTFSTLTVSNMSPEDSSIYLCSVVGYQETQHFGDGTRLSIL.

This CDR3 is CASSYLQINSPLHF. The DNA for the CDR3 is TGTGCCAGCAGTTACCTACAGATTAATTCACCCCTCCACTTT. The genes are TRBV12-3 or TRBV12-4 and TRBJ1-6; the D is unclear. With 4 bases removed from V and 6 bases from J, the gap between germline ends came to 10 bases. The CDR3 totals 14 residues.

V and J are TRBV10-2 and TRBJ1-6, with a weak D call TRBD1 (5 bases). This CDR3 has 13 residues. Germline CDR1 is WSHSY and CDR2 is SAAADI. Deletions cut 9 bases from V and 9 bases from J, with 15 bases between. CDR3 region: CASYGPGTSPLHF. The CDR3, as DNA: TGCGCCAGTTACGGTCCGGGGACTTCACCCCTCCACTTT.

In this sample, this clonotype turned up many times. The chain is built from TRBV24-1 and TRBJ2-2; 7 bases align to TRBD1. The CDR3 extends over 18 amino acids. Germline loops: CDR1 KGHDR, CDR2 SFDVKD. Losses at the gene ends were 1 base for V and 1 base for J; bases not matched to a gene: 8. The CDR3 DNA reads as TGTGCCACCAGTGATTTAAATCCGGGACAGATGAACACCGGGGAGCTGTTTTTT. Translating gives CATSDLNPGQMNTGELFF.

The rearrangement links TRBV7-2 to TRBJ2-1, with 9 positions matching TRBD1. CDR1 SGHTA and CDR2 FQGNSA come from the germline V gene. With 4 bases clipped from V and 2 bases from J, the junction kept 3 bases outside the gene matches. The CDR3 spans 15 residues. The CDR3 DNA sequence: TGTGCCAGCAGCTCGGGACAGGGCACCTACAATGAGCAGTTCTTC. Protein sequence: CASSSGQGTYNEQFF.

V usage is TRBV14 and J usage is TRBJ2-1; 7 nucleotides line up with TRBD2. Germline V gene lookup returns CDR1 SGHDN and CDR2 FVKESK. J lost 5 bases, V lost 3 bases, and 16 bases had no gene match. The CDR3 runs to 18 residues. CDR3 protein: CASSHTRGWTRSNNEQFF. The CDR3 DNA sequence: TGTGCCAGCAGCCACACAAGGGGCTGGACTAGATCCAACAATGAGCAGTTCTTC.

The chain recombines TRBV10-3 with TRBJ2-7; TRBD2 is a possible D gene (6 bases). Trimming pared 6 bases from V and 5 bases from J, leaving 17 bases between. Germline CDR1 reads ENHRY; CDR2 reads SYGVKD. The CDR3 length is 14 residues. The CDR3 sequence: CAIRGTGKDHEQYF. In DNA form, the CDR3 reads TGTGCCATCAGAGGGACTGGGAAGGACCACGAGCAGTACTTC.